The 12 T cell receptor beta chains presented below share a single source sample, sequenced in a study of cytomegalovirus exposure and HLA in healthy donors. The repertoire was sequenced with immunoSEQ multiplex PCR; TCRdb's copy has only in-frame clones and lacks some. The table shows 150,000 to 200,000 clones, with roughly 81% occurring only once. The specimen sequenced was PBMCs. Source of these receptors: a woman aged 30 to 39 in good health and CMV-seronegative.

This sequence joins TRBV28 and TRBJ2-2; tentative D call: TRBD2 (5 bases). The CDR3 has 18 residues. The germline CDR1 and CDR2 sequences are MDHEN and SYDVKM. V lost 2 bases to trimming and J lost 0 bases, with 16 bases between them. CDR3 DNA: TGTGCCAGCAGTTTAGGGCCAGCCCGGGGAACGAACACCGGGGAGCTGTTTTTT. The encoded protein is CASSLGPARGTNTGELFF.

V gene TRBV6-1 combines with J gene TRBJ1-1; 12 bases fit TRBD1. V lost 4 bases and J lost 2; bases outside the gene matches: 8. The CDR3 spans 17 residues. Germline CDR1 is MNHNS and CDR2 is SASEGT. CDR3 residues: CASSGPGQGAPNTEAFF. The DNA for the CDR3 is TGTGCCAGCAGTGGACCGGGACAGGGGGCGCCTAACACTGAAGCTTTCTTT.

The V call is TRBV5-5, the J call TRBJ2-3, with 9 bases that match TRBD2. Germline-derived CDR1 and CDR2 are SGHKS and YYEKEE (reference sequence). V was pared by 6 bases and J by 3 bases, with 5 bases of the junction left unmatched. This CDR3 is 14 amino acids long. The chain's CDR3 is CASMREGTTDTQYF. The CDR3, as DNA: TGTGCCAGCATGCGGGAGGGGACAACAGATACGCAGTATTTT.

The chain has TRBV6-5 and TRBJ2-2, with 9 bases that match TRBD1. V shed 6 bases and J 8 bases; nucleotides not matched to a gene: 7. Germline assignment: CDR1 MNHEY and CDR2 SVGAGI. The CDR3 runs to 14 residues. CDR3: CASRQGALRGELFF. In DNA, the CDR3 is TGTGCCAGCAGACAGGGGGCGCTTAGGGGGGAGCTGTTTTTT.

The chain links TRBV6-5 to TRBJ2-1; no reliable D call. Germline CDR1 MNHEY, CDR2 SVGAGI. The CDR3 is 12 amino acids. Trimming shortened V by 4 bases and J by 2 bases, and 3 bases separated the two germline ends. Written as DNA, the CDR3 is TGTGCCAGCAGTTTAACCTACAATGAGCAGTTCTTC. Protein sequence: CASSLTYNEQFF.

This CDR3 is CASSSLDRGAKGYTF. CDR3 bases: TGTGCCAGCAGTTCCCTGGACAGGGGCGCGAAGGGCTACACCTTC. This chain connects TRBV27 to TRBJ1-2, with TRBD1 identical over 9 bases. CDR3 size: 15 residues. From germline, CDR1 is MNHEY and CDR2 SMNVEV (reference sequence). The J segment lost 8 bases and the V segment lost 4 bases, leaving 11 bases of the junction unmatched.

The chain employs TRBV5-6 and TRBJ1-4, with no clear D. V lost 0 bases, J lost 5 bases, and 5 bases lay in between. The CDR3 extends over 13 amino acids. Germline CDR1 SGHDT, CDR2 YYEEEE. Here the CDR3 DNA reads TGTGCCAGCAGCTTGGACAGAAATGAAAAACTGTTTTTT. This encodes CASSLDRNEKLFF.

CDR3 in amino acids: CASSQGEVRTETGELFF. For the CDR3, the DNA is TGCGCCAGCAGCCAAGGGGAGGTCAGGACGGAGACCGGGGAGCTGTTTTTT. This chain connects TRBV4-1 to TRBJ2-2; D may be TRBD2 (6 bases). V was pared by 1 base and J by 5 bases, with 17 bases between. From germline, CDR1 is MGHRA and CDR2 YSYEKL. The CDR3 is 17 residues long.

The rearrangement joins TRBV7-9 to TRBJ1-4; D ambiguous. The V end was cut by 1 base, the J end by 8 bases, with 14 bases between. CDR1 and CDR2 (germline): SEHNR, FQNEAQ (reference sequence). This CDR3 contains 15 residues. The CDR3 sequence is CASSLGAGDGEKLFF. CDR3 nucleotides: TGTGCCAGCAGCTTAGGTGCCGGCGACGGGGAAAAACTGTTTTTT. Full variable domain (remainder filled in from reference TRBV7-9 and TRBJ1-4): DTGVSQNPRHKITKRGQNVTFRCDPISEHNRLYWYRQTLGQGPEFLTYFQNEAQLEKSRLLSDRFSAERPKGSFSTLEIQRTEQGDSAMYLCASSLGAGDGEKLFFGSGTQLSVL.

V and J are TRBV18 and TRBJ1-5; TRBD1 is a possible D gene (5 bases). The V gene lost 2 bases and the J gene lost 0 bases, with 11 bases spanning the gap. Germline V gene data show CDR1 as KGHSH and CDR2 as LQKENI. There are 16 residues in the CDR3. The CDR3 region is CASSPGRGPSNQPQHF. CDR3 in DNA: TGTGCCAGCTCACCAGGTAGGGGCCCTAGCAATCAGCCCCAGCATTTT.

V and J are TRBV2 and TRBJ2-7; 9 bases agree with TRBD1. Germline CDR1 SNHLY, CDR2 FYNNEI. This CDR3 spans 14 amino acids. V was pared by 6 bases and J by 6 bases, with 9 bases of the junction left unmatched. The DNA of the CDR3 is TGTGCCAGCAGGGCCGGGACAGGGATACTCGAGCAGTACTTC. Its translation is CASRAGTGILEQYF. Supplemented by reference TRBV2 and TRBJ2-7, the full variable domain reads EPEVTQTPSHQVTQMGQEVILRCVPISNHLYFYWYRQILGQKVEFLVSFYNNEISEKSEIFDDQFSVERPDGSNFTLKIRSTKLEDSAMYFCASRAGTGILEQYFGPGTRLTVT.

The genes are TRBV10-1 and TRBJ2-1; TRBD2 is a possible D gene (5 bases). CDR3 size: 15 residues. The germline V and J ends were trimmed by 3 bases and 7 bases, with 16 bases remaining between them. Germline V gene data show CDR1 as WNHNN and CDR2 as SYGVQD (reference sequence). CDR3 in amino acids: CASSDNPFGGNEQFF. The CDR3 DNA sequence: TGCGCCAGCAGTGATAATCCCTTTGGAGGAAATGAGCAGTTCTTC.